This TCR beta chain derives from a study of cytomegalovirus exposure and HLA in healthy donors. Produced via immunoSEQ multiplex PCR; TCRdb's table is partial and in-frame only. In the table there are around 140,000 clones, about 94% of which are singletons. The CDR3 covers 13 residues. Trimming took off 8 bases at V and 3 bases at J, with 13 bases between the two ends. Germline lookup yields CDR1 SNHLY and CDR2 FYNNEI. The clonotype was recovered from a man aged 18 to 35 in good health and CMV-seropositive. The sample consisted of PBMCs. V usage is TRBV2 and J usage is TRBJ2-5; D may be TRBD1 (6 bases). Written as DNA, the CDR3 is TGTGCCAGCGGGGTTTACAGGGAAGAGACCCAGTACTTC. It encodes CASGVYREETQYF.